This T cell receptor beta chain was profiled in a study of T cell responses to AZD1222 COVID-19 vaccine. Study details: Pooling covered second doses at about 4 or about 12 weeks. Overall study results and limits: Dominant CD4 TCR responses targeted spike regions 160-218 and 743-854.

The V end lost 0 bases, the J end lost 1 base, and 8 bases lay between the germline ends. The CDR3 sequence is 15 residues long. Germline CDR1 SGHNT, CDR2 YYREEE (reference sequence). Clones were read by immunoSEQ multiplex PCR, and TCRdb kept only the in-frame ones, dropping some. The sample lists under 140,000 clones; around nine tenths were seen once. Comment on this clone: As yet, its antigen is unknown.

The sequence was obtained from an adult in good health. V gene TRBV5-4 combines with J gene TRBJ1-3; D gene ambiguous. The sequences come from peripheral blood, collected on day 0 of AZD1222 vaccination. The DNA of the CDR3 is TGTGCCAGCAGCTTGGTAGGAGCTTCTGGAAACACCATATATTTT. Protein sequence: CASSLVGASGNTIYF.